This T cell receptor (beta chain) emerged from a study of CD8+ T cells in alopecia areata. Whole-study context: The protocol delivered tofacitinib for 6 to 18 months, then withdrew it for 6 months. Study findings and constraints: Researchers reported that TCR sharing among patients proved less clear than in mice, possibly HLA-linked. Scalp clonality and expanded CD8+ clones among the top 100 were significantly decreased by tofacitinib.

Noted treatment: oral pan-JAK inhibitor, 5-10 mg twice daily. In alopecia areata patients, both lesional scalp punch biopsies and peripheral blood were collected. cDNA prepared by RNA extraction and subsequent reverse transcription served as the template for sequencing. Measured with immunoSEQ multiplex PCR; TCRdb has only the in-frame clones, and not every one. The table lists around 200,000 clones, roughly 50% of them singletons. Germline V gene sequence: CDR1 SQVTM, CDR2 ANQGSEA. Losses at the gene ends were 2 bases for V and 3 bases for J; bases not matched to a gene: 4. The CDR3 totals 14 residues. In its sample, this clone was seen a few times. As yet, its antigen is unknown.

Sequencing was performed on CD8+ T cells sorted from blood, taken at week 24, from a patient treated with tofacitinib. This TCR derives from a human donor with alopecia areata. This chain uses TRBV29-1 with TRBJ2-5; 9 nucleotides match TRBD2. DNA of the CDR3: TGCAGCGTTGAAAAGCGGGGGGTAAAAGAGACCCAGTACTTC. It yields the protein CSVEKRGVKETQYF.